This T cell receptor beta chain was observed in a study of blood T cell repertoires in COVID-19. Looking at the study overall: The United States, Italy and Spain provided the acute and convalescent COVID-19 samples. PBMCs, B-cell-depleted T cells, or T cells were the source of the cDNA or gDNA that made up the material.

As originally analysed: Estimates of nucleated cell counts were drawn from the amplification of reference gene primers. Clones were sequenced by immunoSEQ multiplex PCR, and TCRdb holds only the in-frame ones, with some missing. V and J calls and clone size are those listed in that table; D and trimming were worked out from the DNA. The sample holds about 160,000 clones, about 87% seen once. The TCR comes from a woman in her sixties who had recovered from COVID-19. Sequencing was carried out using peripheral blood.

The CDR3, as DNA: TGTGCCAGCAGTGAGGCAGGGTTGAACACTGAAGCTTTCTTT. This translates into CASSEAGLNTEAFF. This chain joins TRBV6-4 and TRBJ1-1, with D possibly TRBD1 on 5 matching bases. V dropped 3 bases and J dropped 0 bases, with 8 bases sitting between them. The CDR3 sequence is 14 residues long. Germline assignment: CDR1 MRHNA and CDR2 SNTAGT.